This T cell receptor (beta chain) was captured in a study of post-analysis software for immune sequencing data. Background on the study: Disease trajectories encompassed relapsing-remitting, secondary progressive and progressive-relapsing multiple sclerosis.

Unique molecular identifiers had been added to the TCR beta cDNA libraries. Some 500,000 cDNA molecules were obtained per 1 to 10 million input T cells. TCRdb passed the PCR reads through MiXCR, listing each CDR3 protein once. The sample shows roughly 540,000 distinct CDR3 sequences, 30% to 40% of them seen only once. V was clipped by 6 bases and J by 2 bases, with 13 bases between them. This CDR3 is 15 amino acids long. A few counts support this clonotype. The antigen remains undetermined. Study-wide results and caveats: Samples made in the same batch grouped tightly together by F measure. Roughly five TRBV segments appeared more often in patients than in controls, and TRBV5-6, TRBV5-1 and TRBV20-1 were among these. Normalized Chao1 diversity in multiple sclerosis patients fell significantly below that of controls.

This TCR derives from a girl aged 2 to 17 with multiple sclerosis. The chain employs TRBV12-3 or TRBV12-4 and TRBJ1-4; D gene unclear. The sample comprised blood. CDR3 protein: CASRPLGFTNEKLFF. The CDR3, as DNA: TGTGCCAGCAGACCCCTAGGGTTCACTAATGAAAAACTGTTTTTT.